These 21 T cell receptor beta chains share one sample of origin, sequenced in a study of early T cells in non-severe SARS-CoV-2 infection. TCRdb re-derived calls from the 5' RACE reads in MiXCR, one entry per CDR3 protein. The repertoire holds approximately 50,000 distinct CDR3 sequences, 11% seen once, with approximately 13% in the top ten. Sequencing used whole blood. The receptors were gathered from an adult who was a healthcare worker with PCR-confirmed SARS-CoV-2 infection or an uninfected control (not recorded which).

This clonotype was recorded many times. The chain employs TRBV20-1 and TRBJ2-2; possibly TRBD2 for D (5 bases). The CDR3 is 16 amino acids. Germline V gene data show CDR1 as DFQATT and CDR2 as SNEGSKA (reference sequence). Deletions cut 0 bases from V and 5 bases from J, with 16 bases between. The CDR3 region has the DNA TGCAGTGCTAGAGATGCGTCGGAGGCCCTAACCGGGGAGCTGTTTTTT. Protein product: CSARDASEALTGELFF.

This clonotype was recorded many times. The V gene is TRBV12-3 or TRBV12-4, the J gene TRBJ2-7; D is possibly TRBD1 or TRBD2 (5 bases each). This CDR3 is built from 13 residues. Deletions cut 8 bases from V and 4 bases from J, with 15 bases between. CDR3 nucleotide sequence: TGTGCCAGCGCTCGGGGAAGGGGATACGAGCAGTACTTC. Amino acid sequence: CASARGRGYEQYF.

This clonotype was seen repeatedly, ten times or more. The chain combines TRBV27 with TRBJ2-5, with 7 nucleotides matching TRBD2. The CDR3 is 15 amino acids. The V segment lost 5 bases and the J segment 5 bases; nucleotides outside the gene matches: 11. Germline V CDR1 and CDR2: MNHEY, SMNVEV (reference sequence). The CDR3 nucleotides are TGTGCCAGCAGTCCGTTCCCAGCGGGACGGGAGACCCAGTACTTC. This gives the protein CASSPFPAGRETQYF.

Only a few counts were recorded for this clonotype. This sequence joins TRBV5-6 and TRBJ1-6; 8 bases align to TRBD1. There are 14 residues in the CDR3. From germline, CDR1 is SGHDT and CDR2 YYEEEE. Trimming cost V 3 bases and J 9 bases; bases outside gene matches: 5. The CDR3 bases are TGTGCCAGCAGCTCTGACAGGGGTGTTTCACCCCTCCACTTT. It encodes CASSSDRGVSPLHF.

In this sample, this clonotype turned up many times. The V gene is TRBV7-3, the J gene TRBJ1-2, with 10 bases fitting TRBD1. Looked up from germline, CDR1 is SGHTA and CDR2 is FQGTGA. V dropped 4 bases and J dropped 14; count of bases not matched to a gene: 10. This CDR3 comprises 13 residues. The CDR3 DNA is TGTGCCAGCAGCTCCGGGACAGGGGATGTTTATACCTTC. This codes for CASSSGTGDVYTF.

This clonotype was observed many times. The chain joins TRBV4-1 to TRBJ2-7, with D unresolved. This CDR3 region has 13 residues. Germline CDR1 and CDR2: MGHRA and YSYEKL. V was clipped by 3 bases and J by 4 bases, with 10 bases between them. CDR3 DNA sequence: TGCGCCAGCAGCCAGTCCGTCATTTACGAGCAGTACTTC. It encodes CASSQSVIYEQYF.

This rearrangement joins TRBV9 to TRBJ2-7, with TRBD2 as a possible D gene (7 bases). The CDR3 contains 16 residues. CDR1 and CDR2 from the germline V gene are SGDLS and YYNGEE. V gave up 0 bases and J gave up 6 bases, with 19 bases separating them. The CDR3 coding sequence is TGTGCCAGCAGCGTAGCTGGGGGGGGCGCCCATCCCGAGCAGTACTTC. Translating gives CASSVAGGGAHPEQYF.

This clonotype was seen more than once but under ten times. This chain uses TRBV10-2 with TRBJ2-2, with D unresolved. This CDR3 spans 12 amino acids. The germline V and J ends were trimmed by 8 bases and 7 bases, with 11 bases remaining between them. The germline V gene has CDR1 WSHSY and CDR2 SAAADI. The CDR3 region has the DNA TGCGCCAGCTCTCTTAAACACGGGGAGCTGTTTTTT. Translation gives CASSLKHGELFF.

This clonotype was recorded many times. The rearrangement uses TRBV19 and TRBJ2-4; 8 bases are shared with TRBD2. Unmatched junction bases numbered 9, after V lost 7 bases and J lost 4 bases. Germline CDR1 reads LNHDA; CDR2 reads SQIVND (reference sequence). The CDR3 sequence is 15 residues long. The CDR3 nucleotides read TGTGCCAGTACGGAAGGGACTAGGAGTAAAAACATTCAGTACTTC. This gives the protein CASTEGTRSKNIQYF. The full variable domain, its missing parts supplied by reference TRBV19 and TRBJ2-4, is DGGITQSPKYLFRKEGQNVTLSCEQNLNHDAMYWYRQDPGQGLRLIYYSQIVNDFQKGDIAEGYSVSREKKESFPLTVTSAQKNPTAFYLCASTEGTRSKNIQYFGAGTRLSVL.

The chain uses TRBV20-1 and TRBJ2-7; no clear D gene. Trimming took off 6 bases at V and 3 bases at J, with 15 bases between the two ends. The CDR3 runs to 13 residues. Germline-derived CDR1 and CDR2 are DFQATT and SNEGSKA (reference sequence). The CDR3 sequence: CSAPTLKNYEQYF. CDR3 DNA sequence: TGCAGTGCCCCTACCCTCAAGAACTACGAGCAGTACTTC.

Here the CDR3 reads CASSEQGRPYNEQFF. The CDR3 DNA sequence: TGTGCCAGCAGCGAACAGGGGAGGCCCTACAATGAGCAGTTCTTC. This chain uses TRBV6-4 with TRBJ2-1; D is perhaps TRBD1 (7 bases). V was trimmed by 6 bases and J by 2 bases, leaving 14 bases between them. Germline CDR1 MRHNA, CDR2 SNTAGT. This CDR3 comprises 15 residues.

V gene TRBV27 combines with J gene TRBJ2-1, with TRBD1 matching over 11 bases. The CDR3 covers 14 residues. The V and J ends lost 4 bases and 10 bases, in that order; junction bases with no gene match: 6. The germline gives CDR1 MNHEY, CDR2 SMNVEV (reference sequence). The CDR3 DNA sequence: TGTGCCAGCAGTTCCGGACAGGGGGCCCACGAGCAGTTCTTC. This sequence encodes CASSSGQGAHEQFF.

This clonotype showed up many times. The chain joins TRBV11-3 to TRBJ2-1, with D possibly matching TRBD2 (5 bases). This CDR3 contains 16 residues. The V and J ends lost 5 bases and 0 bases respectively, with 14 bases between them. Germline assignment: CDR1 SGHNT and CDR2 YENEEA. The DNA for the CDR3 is TGTGCCAGCAGCCCGCGACTTGGGAGCTCCTACAATGAGCAGTTCTTC. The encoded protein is CASSPRLGSSYNEQFF.

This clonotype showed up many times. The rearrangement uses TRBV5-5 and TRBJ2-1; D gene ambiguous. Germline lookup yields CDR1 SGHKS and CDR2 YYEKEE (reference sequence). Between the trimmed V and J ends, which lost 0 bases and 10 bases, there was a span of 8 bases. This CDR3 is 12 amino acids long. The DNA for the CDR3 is TGTGCCAGCAGCTTGGTGGTAGGGGAGCAGTTCTTC. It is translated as CASSLVVGEQFF.

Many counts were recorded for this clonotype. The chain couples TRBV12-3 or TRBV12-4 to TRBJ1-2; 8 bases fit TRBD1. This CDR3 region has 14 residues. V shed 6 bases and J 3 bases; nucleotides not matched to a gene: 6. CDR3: CASSPTQGDYGYTF. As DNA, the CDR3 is TGTGCCAGCAGCCCAACACAGGGGGACTATGGCTACACCTTC.

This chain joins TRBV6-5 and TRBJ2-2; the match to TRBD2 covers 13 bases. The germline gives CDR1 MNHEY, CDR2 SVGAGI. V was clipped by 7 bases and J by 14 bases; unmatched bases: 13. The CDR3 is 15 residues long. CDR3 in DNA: TGTGCCAGCATCCCTACCCGGACTAGCGGGAGTCCTCTGTTTTTT. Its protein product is CASIPTRTSGSPLFF.

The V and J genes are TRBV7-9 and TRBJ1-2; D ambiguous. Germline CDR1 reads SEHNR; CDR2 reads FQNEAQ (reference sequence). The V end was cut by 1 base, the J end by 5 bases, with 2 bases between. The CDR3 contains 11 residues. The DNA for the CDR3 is TGTGCCAGCAGCTTAGAATATGGCTACACCTTC. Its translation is CASSLEYGYTF.

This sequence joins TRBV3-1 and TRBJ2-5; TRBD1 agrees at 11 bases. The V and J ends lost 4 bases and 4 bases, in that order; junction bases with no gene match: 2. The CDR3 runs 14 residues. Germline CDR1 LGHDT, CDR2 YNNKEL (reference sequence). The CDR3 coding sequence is TGTGCCAGCAGCCGAGGGACAGGGGGAGAGACCCAGTACTTC. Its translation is CASSRGTGGETQYF.

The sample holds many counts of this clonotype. The CDR3 here is CASIYRGQGENEQFF. The CDR3 nucleotides are TGTGCCAGCATATATAGGGGGCAGGGAGAGAATGAGCAGTTCTTC. This chain uses TRBV6-2 or TRBV6-3 with TRBJ2-1, with 7 bases matching TRBD1. The CDR3 spans 15 residues. Germline values: CDR1 MNHEY, CDR2 SVGEGT. J gave up 7 bases and V 7 bases, and 13 bases lay outside the gene matches.

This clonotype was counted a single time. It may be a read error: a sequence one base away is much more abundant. The CDR3 DNA is TGTGTCAGCAGCTCTAGGGGAAACACCATATATTTT. Its translation is CVSSSRGNTIYF. The rearrangement joins TRBV2 to TRBJ1-3; D is ambiguous. Germline V gives CDR1 SNHLY, CDR2 FYNNEI. The CDR3 is 12 residues long. The variable domain in full, completed from reference TRBV2 and TRBJ1-3, reads EPEVTQTPSHQVTQMGQEVILRCVPISNHLYFYWYRQILGQKVEFLVSFYNNEISEKSEIFDDQFSVERPDGSNFTLKIRSTKLEDSAMYFCVSSSRGNTIYFGEGSWLTVV.

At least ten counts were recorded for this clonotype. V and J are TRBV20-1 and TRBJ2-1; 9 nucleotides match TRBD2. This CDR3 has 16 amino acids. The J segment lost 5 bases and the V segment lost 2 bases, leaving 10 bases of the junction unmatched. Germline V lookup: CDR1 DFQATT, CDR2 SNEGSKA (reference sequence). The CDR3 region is CSARRFAASGNNEQFF. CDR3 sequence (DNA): TGCAGTGCTAGAAGATTCGCGGCTAGCGGGAACAATGAGCAGTTCTTC.